These T cell receptor beta chains were read from a single sample in a study of blood T cell repertoires in COVID-19. Generated by immunoSEQ multiplex PCR, the TCRdb table keeps only in-frame clones and is missing some. The sample includes over 110,000 clones, around 82% seen only once; the top ten take roughly 3.7%. Input material: PBMCs or T cells enriched from blood (not recorded which). The receptors derive from a middle-aged man in a cohort exposed to, infected with or recovered from COVID-19 (not recorded which). Both conserved end residues are part of each CDR3. Each record gives: D gene, clone size, V gene, J gene, CDR3 protein, CDR3 DNA. The D gene is left open where the match is weak. A clone size is listed for some rows: how often the clone was seen (once, few, many), or a class if it is expanded.

-	-	TRBV9	TRBJ1-2	CASSVAGISGYTF	TGTGCCAGCAGCGTAGCGGGGATCTCTGGCTACACCTTC
-	once	TRBV28	TRBJ1-2	CASSPPDSRGYTF	TGTGCCAGCAGTCCCCCGGACAGCCGCGGCTACACCTTC
TRBD1	-	TRBV19	TRBJ2-7	CASASTGGLNEQYF	TGTGCCAGTGCCTCGACAGGGGGCTTAAACGAGCAGTACTTC
TRBD2	-	TRBV29-1	TRBJ2-3	CSVVGTSGRTDTQYF	TGCAGCGTTGTGGGGACTAGCGGGAGGACAGATACGCAGTATTTT
-	-	TRBV6-6	TRBJ1-1	CASSRPRDHGTEAFF	TGTGCCAGCAGCCGCCCGCGGGACCACGGCACTGAAGCTTTCTTT
TRBD1	few	TRBV6-6	TRBJ2-1	CAGQTGEYNEQFF	TGTGCCGGCCAGACAGGGGAATACAATGAGCAGTTCTTC
-	-	TRBV30	TRBJ1-4	CAWSVAAELFF	TGTGCCTGGAGTGTAGCCGCGGAACTGTTTTTT
TRBD1	-	TRBV7-3	TRBJ1-2	CASSATGIYGYTF	TGTGCCAGCAGCGCGACAGGGATCTATGGCTACACCTTC
-	-	TRBV19	TRBJ1-5	CASSPGQGNQPQHF	TGTGCCAGTAGCCCCGGACAAGGCAATCAGCCCCAGCATTTT
-	-	TRBV18	TRBJ2-1	CASSPSLVITDEQFF	TGTGCCAGCTCACCTTCGCTAGTTATTACCGATGAGCAGTTCTTC
-	-	TRBV5-6	TRBJ2-1	CASSLLDRFHEQFF	TGTGCCAGCAGCTTGCTAGATCGTTTCCATGAGCAGTTCTTC
TRBD2	-	TRBV4-3	TRBJ2-3	CASSRSGARTYTDTQYF	TGCGCCAGCAGCCGGAGCGGGGCCCGGACTTACACAGATACGCAGTATTTT
-	-	TRBV19	TRBJ1-2	CASSIAFNYGYTF	TGTGCCAGTAGTATAGCGTTTAACTATGGCTACACCTTC
-	-	TRBV2	TRBJ1-4	CASRAMSGLYEKLFF	TGTGCCAGCAGAGCCATGTCGGGTTTATACGAAAAACTGTTTTTT
-	-	TRBV6-6	TRBJ2-1	CASSYIDNEQFF	TGTGCCAGCAGTTACATAGACAATGAGCAGTTCTTC
TRBD1	-	TRBV20-1	TRBJ1-1	CSASFDRGMIEAFF	TGCAGTGCTAGTTTCGACAGGGGAATGATCGAAGCTTTCTTT
TRBD2	-	TRBV19	TRBJ2-3	CASSNLAGVPDTQYF	TGTGCCAGTAGTAACCTAGCGGGAGTACCAGATACGCAGTATTTT
-	-	TRBV10-3	TRBJ2-3	CAISEGIAGTDTQYF	TGTGCCATCAGTGAGGGCATCGCGGGTACAGATACGCAGTATTTT
TRBD1	-	TRBV6-2/TRBV6-3	TRBJ2-1	CASSSPGQRFNEQFF	TGTGCCAGCAGTTCACCGGGACAGCGTTTCAATGAGCAGTTCTTC
-	-	TRBV29-1	TRBJ2-1	CSSSSDYNEQFF	TGCAGCTCCTCTAGCGACTACAATGAGCAGTTCTTC
-	-	TRBV7-9	TRBJ1-5	CASSSGSGPRLQPQHF	TGTGCCAGCAGTTCCGGATCAGGGCCAAGGTTGCAGCCCCAGCATTTT
TRBD2	-	TRBV11-2	TRBJ2-5	CASSRGLAGDSYQETQYF	TGTGCCAGCAGCCGGGGACTAGCGGGGGATTCGTACCAAGAGACCCAGTACTTC
TRBD1	-	TRBV15	TRBJ2-5	CATSRGTGVEETQYF	TGTGCCACCAGCAGGGGGACAGGGGTGGAAGAGACCCAGTACTTC
TRBD1	-	TRBV5-6	TRBJ1-2	CASSRDRGLTDYGYTF	TGTGCCAGCAGCCGGGACAGGGGTTTAACGGACTATGGCTACACCTTC
-	-	TRBV4-1	TRBJ1-5	CASSQDSFRGLRLGQPQHF	TGCGCCAGCAGCCAAGATTCTTTCAGGGGCCTCCGGCTAGGCCAGCCCCAGCATTTT
-	-	TRBV25-1	TRBJ1-3	CASSEASSGNTIYF	TGTGCCAGCAGTGAGGCCTCCTCTGGAAACACCATATATTTT
-	few	TRBV5-4	TRBJ2-1	CASTTYLAGYNEQFF	TGTGCCAGCACCACATATCTTGCGGGTTACAATGAGCAGTTCTTC
-	few	TRBV18	TRBJ2-7	CASSPPMASYEQYF	TGTGCCAGCTCACCACCCATGGCTTCCTACGAGCAGTACTTC
TRBD1	-	TRBV11-2	TRBJ2-6	CASSRQGSNSGANVLTF	TGTGCCAGCAGTCGACAGGGGTCAAACTCTGGGGCCAACGTCCTGACTTTC
-	-	TRBV5-4	TRBJ1-1	CASSFGETEAFF	TGTGCCAGCAGCTTTGGAGAGACTGAAGCTTTCTTT
TRBD2	-	TRBV15	TRBJ2-5	CATRNGRAETQYF	TGTGCCACCCGTAACGGGAGGGCGGAGACCCAGTACTTC
TRBD2	-	TRBV14	TRBJ2-3	CASRRGSGRSDTQYF	TGTGCCAGCAGACGGGGGAGCGGGAGGTCCGATACGCAGTATTTT
TRBD1	-	TRBV6-4	TRBJ1-2	CASSAGQGSYGYTF	TGTGCCAGCAGTGCCGGACAGGGTAGCTATGGCTACACCTTC
-	-	TRBV3-1/TRBV3-2	TRBJ2-3	CASSQVGVQGSDTQYF	TGTGCCAGCAGCCAAGTGGGGGTACAGGGTTCAGATACGCAGTATTTT
-	-	TRBV20-1	TRBJ1-2	CSPSGGSGYTF	TGCAGTCCCAGCGGGGGTAGTGGCTACACCTTC
TRBD1	-	TRBV10-3	TRBJ1-3	CAFQGALGNTIYF	TGTGCCTTCCAGGGGGCGCTTGGAAACACCATATATTTT
-	-	TRBV9	TRBJ2-3	CASSVLRVGYTQYF	TGTGCCAGCAGCGTACTTCGAGTCGGGTATACGCAGTATTTT
-	-	TRBV7-9	TRBJ2-1	CASSSLAGVSYNEQFF	TGTGCCAGCAGCTCCTTAGCTGGTGTCTCCTACAATGAGCAGTTCTTC
TRBD1	-	TRBV18	TRBJ1-1	CASSRGDRGMNTEAFF	TGTGCCAGCTCACGGGGAGACAGGGGCATGAACACTGAAGCTTTCTTT
-	-	TRBV9	TRBJ2-5	CASSVDGETQYF	TGTGCCAGCAGCGTAGACGGGGAGACCCAGTACTTC
TRBD1	-	TRBV7-2	TRBJ1-1	CASSFPTGGAEAFF	TGTGCCAGCAGCTTTCCCACAGGGGGTGCTGAAGCTTTCTTT
TRBD2	-	TRBV30	TRBJ2-7	CAWAPSGTQTTYEQYF	TGTGCCTGGGCGCCTAGCGGGACCCAAACCACCTACGAGCAGTACTTC
TRBD1	once	TRBV6-5	TRBJ1-2	CASSPVTGANYGYTF	TGTGCCAGCAGTCCCGTGACAGGGGCTAACTATGGCTACACCTTC
-	-	TRBV30	TRBJ1-1	CAWSIWRNTEAFF	TGTGCCTGGAGTATCTGGAGGAACACTGAAGCTTTCTTT
-	-	TRBV5-1	TRBJ1-1	CASSWSGANTEAFF	TGCGCCAGCAGCTGGTCGGGAGCCAACACTGAAGCTTTCTTT
-	once	TRBV3-1/TRBV3-2	TRBJ2-3	CASSHQNTDTQYF	TGTGCCAGCAGCCATCAGAATACAGATACGCAGTATTTT
-	-	TRBV14	TRBJ2-7	CASSQDLSEQYF	TGTGCCAGCAGCCAAGATCTTTCCGAGCAGTACTTC
-	-	TRBV11-2	TRBJ2-7	CASSSLLSEQYF	TGTGCCAGCAGCTCCCTGTTGTCCGAGCAGTACTTC
-	-	TRBV19	TRBJ1-4	CASSTARTADEKLFF	TGTGCCAGTAGTACCGCGAGGACAGCGGATGAAAAACTGTTTTTT
-	-	TRBV19	TRBJ1-5	CASSISDLVNQPQHF	TGTGCCAGTAGTATATCAGACTTAGTCAATCAGCCCCAGCATTTT
-	-	TRBV4-3	TRBJ1-2	CASSQTGRDYGYTF	TGCGCCAGCAGCCAGACCGGGAGGGACTATGGCTACACCTTC
-	-	TRBV2	TRBJ2-3	CASSDRSDTQYF	TGTGCCAGCAGTGATAGATCAGATACGCAGTATTTT